This entry lists 22 T cell receptor beta chains sequenced from one sample in a study of T cells in Graves' hyperthyroidism and ophthalmopathy. Using RNA transcripts as the source, TCR beta CDR3 regions were amplified. The HTBI set primed first-round TCR CDR3 RT-PCR. TCRdb re-derived calls from the multiplex PCR reads in MiXCR, one entry per CDR3 protein. In the table there are a few hundred thousand distinct CDR3 sequences, under 15% of which are singletons. Material: blood. The receptors here all came from a woman in her twenties or thirties with Graves' hyperthyroidism.

In this sample, this clonotype turned up many times. The gene calls are TRBV12-3 or TRBV12-4 and TRBJ2-2; no reliable D call. V was shortened by 2 bases and J by 4 bases, with 5 bases between the two germline ends. The CDR3 contains 13 residues. CDR3 sequence reads: CASSLWVTGELFF. In nucleotides, the CDR3 is TGTGCCAGCAGTTTATGGGTCACCGGGGAGCTGTTTTTT.

This clonotype has only a few counts. V and J are TRBV12-3 or TRBV12-4 and TRBJ2-1; 10 nucleotides align to TRBD2. This CDR3 region has 15 residues. Trimming cost V 6 bases and J 3 bases; bases outside gene matches: 5. In nucleotides, the CDR3 is TGTGCCAGCAGAGTAGCGGGAGGAGGCTACAATGAGCAGTTCTTC. This codes for CASRVAGGGYNEQFF.

The CDR3 protein is CASSVDRGAPSGANVLTF. CDR3 nucleotide sequence: TGTGCCAGTAGTGTCGACAGGGGCGCACCCTCTGGGGCCAACGTCCTGACTTTC. This chain connects TRBV19 to TRBJ2-6; 8 bases match TRBD1. Germline-derived CDR1 and CDR2 are LNHDA and SQIVND (reference sequence). The CDR3 consists of 18 residues. V shed 5 bases, J shed 0 bases, and the junction held 9 bases outside the gene matches.

In this sample, this clonotype turned up many times. The rearrangement joins TRBV10-3 to TRBJ2-7; unclear D gene. The CDR3 runs 12 residues. The V gene lost 10 bases and the J gene lost 0 bases, with 10 bases spanning the gap. Germline CDR1 and CDR2: ENHRY and SYGVKD. The CDR3 loop reads CATTETSYEQYF. CDR3 bases: TGTGCCACGACGGAGACCTCCTACGAGCAGTACTTC.

This clonotype was observed a few times. The rearrangement uses TRBV10-3 and TRBJ2-7; D is perhaps TRBD1 (6 bases). The germline gives CDR1 ENHRY, CDR2 SYGVKD. The V end was cut by 6 bases, the J end by 3 bases, with 6 bases between. This CDR3 has 11 amino acids. CDR3 loop: CAIRDSYEQYF. DNA for the CDR3: TGTGCCATCAGGGACAGCTACGAGCAGTACTTC.

This sequence joins TRBV20-1 and TRBJ2-2, with 7 bases fitting TRBD2. The CDR3 length is 15 residues. With 2 bases clipped from V and 3 bases from J, the junction kept 6 bases outside the gene matches. The germline CDR1 and CDR2 sequences are DFQATT and SNEGSKA (reference sequence). The chain's CDR3 is CSARKAGFDTGELFF. Written as DNA, the CDR3 is TGCAGTGCTAGAAAAGCGGGATTTGACACCGGGGAGCTGTTTTTT.

This clonotype was detected many times. The CDR3 region is CASSRGTAYEQYF. The CDR3 DNA sequence: TGTGCCAGCAGTCGGGGCACGGCCTACGAGCAGTACTTC. This chain connects TRBV3-1 to TRBJ2-7, with D possibly being TRBD1 or TRBD2 (5 bases each). CDR1 LGHDT and CDR2 YNNKEL come from the germline V gene (reference sequence). This CDR3 is built from 13 residues. V dropped 6 bases and J dropped 2 bases, with 11 bases sitting between them.

This clonotype has ten or more counts. V is TRBV6-2 or TRBV6-3 and J is TRBJ2-1; D may be TRBD2 (6 bases). The germline V and J ends were trimmed by 5 bases and 0 bases, with 11 bases remaining between them. The CDR3 has 15 amino acids. Germline values: CDR1 MNHEY, CDR2 SVGEGT. The CDR3 region has the DNA TGTGCCAGCAGTCTTAGCGGTAACTCCTACAATGAGCAGTTCTTC. Translating it yields CASSLSGNSYNEQFF.

Only one count was recorded for this clonotype. This may be a read error: a much more frequent sequence differs by one nucleotide. CDR3 in DNA: TGCGCCAGCGGCTTGGAGGCTTATTTCACAGATACGCAGTATTTT. Residues: CASGLEAYFTDTQYF. The rearrangement joins TRBV5-1 to TRBJ2-3; TRBD2 is a possible D gene (5 bases). Germline lookup yields CDR1 SGHRS and CDR2 YFSETQ. The CDR3 contains 15 residues. Variable domain in full (rest from reference TRBV5-1 and TRBJ2-3): KAGVTQTPRYLIKTRGQQVTLSCSPISGHRSVSWYQQTPGQGLQFLFEYFSETQRNKGNFPGRFSGRQFSNSRSEMNVSTLELGDSALYLCASGLEAYFTDTQYFGPGTRLTVL.

In its sample, this clonotype was seen a few times. V gene TRBV5-1 combines with J gene TRBJ2-1, with 8 bases lining up with TRBD2. This CDR3 is 17 amino acids long. Per germline, CDR1 SGHRS and CDR2 YFSETQ. The V gene end was trimmed by 3 bases and the J gene end by 4 bases; junction bases not matched to a gene: 12. The CDR3 sequence is CASSSGNGLAIYNEQFF. CDR3 DNA: TGCGCCAGCAGCTCGGGGAATGGACTAGCCATTTACAATGAGCAGTTCTTC.

V is TRBV5-4 and J is TRBJ2-3; weak D call: TRBD2 (6 bases). The germline gives CDR1 SGHNT, CDR2 YYREEE (reference sequence). This CDR3 comprises 16 residues. V was pared by 0 bases and J by 3 bases, with 14 bases between. CDR3: CASSLGPGRGTDTQYF. CDR3 coding DNA: TGTGCCAGCAGCTTGGGTCCAGGGCGGGGTACAGATACGCAGTATTTT.

The rearrangement uses TRBV15 and TRBJ2-7, with 8 bases matching TRBD1. Germline lookup yields CDR1 LNHNV and CDR2 YYDKDF (reference sequence). V shed 5 bases, J shed 9 bases, and the junction held 9 bases outside the gene matches. This CDR3 has 13 residues. The CDR3, as DNA: TGTGCCACCAGCGGCGACAGGGGATTTTTGCAGTACTTC. It yields the protein CATSGDRGFLQYF.

This chain connects TRBV6-5 to TRBJ2-2, with 10 bases fitting TRBD2. The V gene's germline CDR1 is MNHEY and CDR2 SVGAGI. This CDR3 spans 19 amino acids. J lost 5 bases, V lost 0 bases, and 12 bases had no gene match. CDR3 in DNA: TGTGCCAGCAGTTACTCCTCGGGTCGGCTAGCGGGAGTTACCGGGGAGCTGTTTTTT. This translates into CASSYSSGRLAGVTGELFF.

Many counts were recorded for this clonotype. The chain employs TRBV29-1 and TRBJ2-1; 8 nucleotides line up with TRBD1. Germline V gene data show CDR1 as SQVTM and CDR2 as ANQGSEA. V gave up 4 bases and J gave up 9 bases; unmatched junction bases: 5. The CDR3 has 12 amino acids. CDR3 protein: CSVVTGVGEQFF. Written as DNA, the CDR3 is TGCAGCGTTGTGACAGGGGTGGGTGAGCAGTTCTTC.

In its sample, this clonotype was seen many times. The chain joins TRBV6-2 or TRBV6-3 to TRBJ2-5, with TRBD2 matching over 7 bases. CDR1 MNHEY and CDR2 SVGEGT come from the germline V gene. V lost 10 bases and J lost 3; bases outside the gene matches: 11. The CDR3 spans 14 residues. The CDR3 DNA is TGTGCCACCGCCTTATGGGCGGGAGAAGAGACCCAGTACTTC. Its translation: CATALWAGEETQYF.

The gene calls are TRBV20-1 and TRBJ1-2; TRBD1 is a possible D gene (6 bases). Germline assignment: CDR1 DFQATT and CDR2 SNEGSKA (reference sequence). V was clipped by 0 bases and J by 4 bases, with 12 bases between them. The CDR3 is made up of 14 amino acids. Written as DNA, the CDR3 is TGCAGTGCTAGAGATGGGGAGGGGGTCTATGGCTACACCTTC. Translating it yields CSARDGEGVYGYTF.

This clonotype was seen at least ten times. The chain uses TRBV5-1 and TRBJ2-7, with a tentative D call TRBD1 (5 bases). Germline CDR1 and CDR2: SGHRS and YFSETQ. V lost 1 base and J 0 bases, leaving 11 bases between the germline ends. This CDR3 is 15 amino acids long. CDR3: CASSLQGLSSYEQYF. The DNA for the CDR3 is TGCGCCAGCAGCTTGCAGGGCCTAAGCTCCTACGAGCAGTACTTC. Full variable domain (missing parts from reference TRBV5-1 and TRBJ2-7): KAGVTQTPRYLIKTRGQQVTLSCSPISGHRSVSWYQQTPGQGLQFLFEYFSETQRNKGNFPGRFSGRQFSNSRSEMNVSTLELGDSALYLCASSLQGLSSYEQYFGPGTRLTVT.

This clonotype came up a few times. The chain links TRBV3-1 to TRBJ2-2, with TRBD2 matching 12 bases. The germline CDR1 and CDR2 sequences are LGHDT and YNNKEL (reference sequence). V trimming: 4 bases; J trimming: 11 bases; junction bases outside the gene matches: 8. The CDR3 has 15 amino acids. The CDR3 region has the DNA TGTGCCAGCAGCCCCCGGACTAGCGGGAAAGTTGAGCTGTTTTTT. Protein product: CASSPRTSGKVELFF.

The chain couples TRBV19 to TRBJ2-5; D not certain. CDR1 and CDR2 from the germline V gene are LNHDA and SQIVND (reference sequence). Trimming pared 2 bases from V and 4 bases from J, leaving 8 bases between. The CDR3 contains 13 residues. The CDR3 DNA follows: TGTGCCAGTAGTATACGCGTCGGAGAGACCCAGTACTTC. As protein: CASSIRVGETQYF.

The CDR3 reads CAISGQNQETQYF. CDR3 in DNA: TGTGCCATCAGTGGGCAGAACCAAGAGACCCAGTACTTC. The rearrangement uses TRBV10-3 and TRBJ2-5; D gene ambiguous. Germline CDR1 and CDR2: ENHRY and SYGVKD. The CDR3 is 13 amino acids. Trimming took 4 bases from V and 0 from J, leaving 6 bases between them.

This chain uses TRBV19 with TRBJ1-5, with D possibly being TRBD1 (5 bases). With 3 bases removed from V and 0 bases from J, the gap between germline ends came to 9 bases. The CDR3 has 15 residues. Germline CDR1 is LNHDA and CDR2 is SQIVND (reference sequence). CDR3: CASSMVQGSNQPQHF. The CDR3 DNA is TGTGCCAGTAGTATGGTTCAGGGTAGCAATCAGCCCCAGCATTTT.

This clonotype came up a few times. The V call is TRBV10-3, the J call TRBJ1-5; D may be TRBD1 (5 bases). V shed 4 bases and J shed 3 bases, with 7 bases lying between them. Germline CDR1 is ENHRY and CDR2 is SYGVKD. The CDR3 totals 13 residues. CDR3 in DNA: TGTGCCATCAGTGGACAGTTCAATCAGCCCCAGCATTTT. Its translation is CAISGQFNQPQHF.